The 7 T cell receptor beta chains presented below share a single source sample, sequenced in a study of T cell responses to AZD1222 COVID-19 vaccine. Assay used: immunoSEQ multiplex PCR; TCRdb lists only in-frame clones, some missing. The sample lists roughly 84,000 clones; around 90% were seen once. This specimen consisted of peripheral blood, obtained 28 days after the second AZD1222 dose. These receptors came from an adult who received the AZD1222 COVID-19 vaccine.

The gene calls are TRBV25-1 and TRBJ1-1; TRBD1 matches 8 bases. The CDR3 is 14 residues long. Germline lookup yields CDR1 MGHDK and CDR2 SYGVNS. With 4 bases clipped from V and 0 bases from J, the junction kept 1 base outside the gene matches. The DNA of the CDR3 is TGTGCCAGCAGTGGACAGGGGATGAACACTGAAGCTTTCTTT. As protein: CASSGQGMNTEAFF.

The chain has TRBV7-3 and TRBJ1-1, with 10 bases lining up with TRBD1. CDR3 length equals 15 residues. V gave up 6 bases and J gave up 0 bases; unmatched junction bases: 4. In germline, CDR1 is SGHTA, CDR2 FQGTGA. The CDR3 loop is CASREGTGVNTEAFF. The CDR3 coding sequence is TGTGCCAGCAGGGAAGGGACAGGGGTGAACACTGAAGCTTTCTTT.

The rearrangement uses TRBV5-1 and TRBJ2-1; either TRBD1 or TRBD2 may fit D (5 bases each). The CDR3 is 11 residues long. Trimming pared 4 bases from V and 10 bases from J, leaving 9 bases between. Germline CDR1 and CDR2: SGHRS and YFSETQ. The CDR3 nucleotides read TGCGCCAGCAGCCATGGGACGGAGCAGTTCTTC. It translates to CASSHGTEQFF. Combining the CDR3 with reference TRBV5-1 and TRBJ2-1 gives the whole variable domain KAGVTQTPRYLIKTRGQQVTLSCSPISGHRSVSWYQQTPGQGLQFLFEYFSETQRNKGNFPGRFSGRQFSNSRSEMNVSTLELGDSALYLCASSHGTEQFFGPGTRLTVL.

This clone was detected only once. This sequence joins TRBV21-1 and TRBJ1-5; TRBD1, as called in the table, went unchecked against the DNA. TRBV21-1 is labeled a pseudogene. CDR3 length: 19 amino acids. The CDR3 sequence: CASSKGSPVGGHVDQPQHF. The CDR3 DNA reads TGTGCCAGCAGCAAAGGAAGCCCGGTAGGGGGACACGTCGATCAGCCCCAGCATTTT.

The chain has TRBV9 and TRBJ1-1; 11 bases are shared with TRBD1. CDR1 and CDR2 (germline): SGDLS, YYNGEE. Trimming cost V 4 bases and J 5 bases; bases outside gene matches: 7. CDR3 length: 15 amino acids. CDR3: CASSLTGTGGTEAFF. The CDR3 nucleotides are TGTGCCAGCAGCCTCACCGGGACAGGGGGAACTGAAGCTTTCTTT.

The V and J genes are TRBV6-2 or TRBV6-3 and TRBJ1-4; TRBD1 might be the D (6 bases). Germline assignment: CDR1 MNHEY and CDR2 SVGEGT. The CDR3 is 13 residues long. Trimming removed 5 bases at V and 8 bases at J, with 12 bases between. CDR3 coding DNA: TGTGCCAGCAGTAGACAAGGGGGGGAAAAACTGTTTTTT. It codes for CASSRQGGEKLFF.

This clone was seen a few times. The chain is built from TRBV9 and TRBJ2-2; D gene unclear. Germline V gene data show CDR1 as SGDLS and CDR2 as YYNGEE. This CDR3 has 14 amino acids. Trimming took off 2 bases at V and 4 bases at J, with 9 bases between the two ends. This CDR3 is CASSVDFFTGELFF. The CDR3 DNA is TGTGCCAGCAGCGTCGATTTCTTCACCGGGGAGCTGTTTTTT.